The rows below give T cell receptor beta chains drawn from one sample of a study of OX40 agonist ivuxolimab in advanced cancers. The assay was immunoSEQ multiplex PCR, and TCRdb's table has in-frame clones only and misses some. The data show fewer than 85,000 clones, over 75% seen once. Sample: CD4+ or CD8+ T cells sorted from blood, taken in a trial of the OX40 agonist ivuxolimab. The origin of the receptors is an adult with an advanced solid tumor such as melanoma, head and neck, liver or kidney cancer. Both conserved end residues are part of each CDR3. Each record gives: J gene, D gene, V gene, clone size, CDR3 DNA, CDR3 protein. D genes are given only for firm matches. Rows give clone size only sometimes, using once, few, many, or a class for an expanded clone.

TRBJ2-3 NA TRBV11-1 NA TGTGCCAGCAGCTTCCGTTTCACAGATACGCAGTATTTT CASSFRFTDTQYF
TRBJ1-5 NA TRBV7-9 NA TGTGCCAGCAGCGTGGGACCTCTTAGCAATCAGCCCCAGCATTTT CASSVGPLSNQPQHF
TRBJ1-6 TRBD1 TRBV6-5 NA TGTGCCAGCAGTTGGACAGGGAGGATTAATTCACCCCTCCACTTT CASSWTGRINSPLHF
TRBJ1-5 TRBD1 TRBV19 NA TGTGCCAGTAGTAGAGGGACAGGGGGCTGGGGCAATCAGCCCCAGCATTTT CASSRGTGGWGNQPQHF
TRBJ1-4 TRBD1 TRBV6-6 NA TGTGCCAGCAGTACCCGACAGGGAGGAGCCGAAAAACTGTTTTTT CASSTRQGGAEKLFF
TRBJ1-6 NA TRBV11-2 NA TGTGCCAGCAGCCCCTCCAGAGATTCACCCCTCCACTTT CASSPSRDSPLHF
TRBJ1-5 NA TRBV19 NA TGTGCCAGCAGCGGCGTGGGTTCCAATCAGCCCCAGCATTTT CASSGVGSNQPQHF
TRBJ1-1 NA TRBV19 NA TGTGCCAGTAGTCCCGAATACGGCCGCACTGAAGCTTTCTTT CASSPEYGRTEAFF
TRBJ1-1 TRBD1 TRBV7-9 NA TGTGCCAGCAGCTTAGTGATCAGGAGGACAGGGAAGACTGAAGCTTTCTTT CASSLVIRRTGKTEAFF
TRBJ2-7 TRBD2 TRBV5-4 NA TGTGCCAGCAGTCGAGACTGGGGGGGGAACGAGCAGTACTTC CASSRDWGGNEQYF
TRBJ2-5 NA TRBV7-8 NA TGTGCCAGCAGCGCCCGTCGGGCAGGGAGTTACGAGACCCAGTACTTC CASSARRAGSYETQYF
TRBJ2-7 TRBD2 TRBV19 NA TGTGCCAGTAGCCGGAGACTAGCCGATGGGTACGAGCAGTACTTC CASSRRLADGYEQYF
TRBJ2-3 TRBD2 TRBV4-3 NA TGCGCCAGCAGCCGCGGGAGTGGCACAGATACGCAGTATTTT CASSRGSGTDTQYF
TRBJ2-1 TRBD1 TRBV11-3 NA TGTGCCAGCAGCTTTCGGACAGGCTCCTACAATGAGCAGTTCTTC CASSFRTGSYNEQFF
TRBJ2-3 TRBD2 TRBV9 NA TGTGCCAGCAGCGTGACTAGCGGGCAGGATACGCAGTATTTT CASSVTSGQDTQYF
TRBJ1-1 NA TRBV28 NA TGTGCCAGCAGTACCCCCTGGGGGCCAGGGATCGCTGAAGCTTTCTTT CASSTPWGPGIAEAFF
TRBJ2-1 NA TRBV7-2 NA TGTGCCAGCAGCTTAGGCCTTTCTAGCTCCTACAATGAGCAGTTCTTC CASSLGLSSSYNEQFF
TRBJ1-2 NA TRBV5-1 NA TGCGCCAGCAGCTTGGATGGGCAGAACGGCTACACCTTC CASSLDGQNGYTF
TRBJ2-5 TRBD1 TRBV6-6 NA TGTGCCAGCAGTAAACCGGGACAGGGCTTCGAGACCCAGTACTTC CASSKPGQGFETQYF
TRBJ2-1 TRBD1 TRBV4-3 NA TGCGCCAGCAGCCCGTTAACAGGGGAAACATCAATCTCCTACAATGAGCAGTTCTTC CASSPLTGETSISYNEQFF
TRBJ2-7 NA TRBV30 NA TGTGCCTGGAGTCGGCTCAGGGGAAGGATTGAGCAGTACTTC CAWSRLRGRIEQYF
TRBJ2-7 TRBD2 TRBV5-6 NA TGTGCCAGCAGTCGAGCGACTAGCGGGGGTTACGAGCAGTACTTC CASSRATSGGYEQYF
TRBJ2-6 NA TRBV6-1 NA TGTGCCAGCAGAACCGGGGGTTCCGGGGCCAACGTCCTGACTTTC CASRTGGSGANVLTF
TRBJ2-3 NA TRBV11-2 NA TGTGCCAGCAGCCTTAGCAGCGGACAGATCACAGATACGCAGTATTTT CASSLSSGQITDTQYF
TRBJ1-1 NA TRBV6-5 NA TGTGCCAGCAGTTACTATCGGGGGGACAAAGGGACTGAAGCTTTCTTT CASSYYRGDKGTEAFF
TRBJ1-6 NA TRBV29-1 NA TGCAGCGTTGACGGCAGCTCCTATAATTCACCCCTCCACTTT CSVDGSSYNSPLHF
TRBJ2-3 NA TRBV7-2 NA TGTGCCAGCAGCTCCCGGAACACAGATACGCAGTATTTT CASSSRNTDTQYF
TRBJ2-2 NA TRBV11-2 NA TGTGCCAGCAGCACGCAGGGCCCCTCGAACACCGGGGAGCTGTTTTTT CASSTQGPSNTGELFF
TRBJ1-3 NA TRBV6-1 NA TGTGCCAGCAGTGAAGAAGCTTACCCTGGAAACACCATATATTTT CASSEEAYPGNTIYF
TRBJ2-3 TRBD2 TRBV28 NA TGTGCCAGCATAAGGGGAGGGGGCACAGATACGCAGTATTTT CASIRGGGTDTQYF
TRBJ2-7 TRBD2 TRBV10-3 NA TGTGCCATCAGTGAGTCGTCTAGCGGGATCTACGAGCAGTACTTC CAISESSSGIYEQYF
TRBJ2-4 TRBD1 TRBV5-1 NA TGCGCCAGCAGCCAACCGAGACAGGGAACAGCCAAAAACATTCAGTACTTC CASSQPRQGTAKNIQYF
TRBJ2-1 TRBD2 TRBV11-1 NA TGTGCCAGCAGCTTAGGGACTAGCGGGGGACAGTCCTACAATGAGCAGTTCTTC CASSLGTSGGQSYNEQFF
TRBJ1-1 NA TRBV7-9 NA TGTGCCAGCAGAACCGACGAGGGAACCACTGAAGCTTTCTTT CASRTDEGTTEAFF
TRBJ2-5 TRBD1 TRBV11-3 NA TGTGCCAGCAGCTATTACAGGGGCCTGTACCAAGAGACCCAGTACTTC CASSYYRGLYQETQYF
TRBJ2-5 NA TRBV2 NA TGTGCCAGCAGTGTAAGGAAAGAGACCCAGTACTTC CASSVRKETQYF
TRBJ1-2 TRBD1 TRBV5-4 NA TGTGCCAGCACCTCAGGTCAGGGGGCTGGCGGCTACACCTTC CASTSGQGAGGYTF
TRBJ2-2 NA TRBV11-3 NA TGTGCCAGCAGCCCTGTAGGGGGAGAGTCAACCGGGGAGCTGTTTTTT CASSPVGGESTGELFF
TRBJ1-2 TRBD1 TRBV7-2 NA TGTGCCAGCAGCTCCGGGGGGACAGTCTTCTATGGCTACACCTTC CASSSGGTVFYGYTF
TRBJ1-3 TRBD1 TRBV6-6 NA TGTGCCAGCAGTTTGGGACAGGGGAGATGGGGAAACACCATATATTTT CASSLGQGRWGNTIYF
TRBJ2-4 NA TRBV19 NA TGTGCCAGTAGTGACCGGGTAGCCAAAAACATTCAGTACTTC CASSDRVAKNIQYF
TRBJ1-5 NA TRBV30 NA TGTGCCTGGGGCGGCGGGGGAAATCAGCCCCAGCATTTT CAWGGGGNQPQHF
TRBJ2-5 TRBD1 TRBV5-1 NA TGCGCCAGCAGCCAAGGACAGGCCCAAGAGACCCAGTACTTC CASSQGQAQETQYF
TRBJ2-2 NA TRBV29-1 NA TGCAGCGTTCGGACAGAGAACACCGGGGAGCTGTTTTTT CSVRTENTGELFF
TRBJ2-3 NA TRBV7-2 NA TGTGCCAGCAGCTTAGGGGCGTCAGATACGCAGTATTTT CASSLGASDTQYF
TRBJ2-5 TRBD1 TRBV5-4 few TGTGCCAGCAGCCTAGGGACAGCACAAGAGACCCAGTACTTC CASSLGTAQETQYF
TRBJ2-2 TRBD2 TRBV28 NA TGTGCCAGCAGTTTTGGCGGGGGGAACACCGGGGAGCTGTTTTTT CASSFGGGNTGELFF
TRBJ1-5 NA TRBV5-1 NA TGCGCCAGCAGCTCCTCCCCGGGGAATCAGCCCCAGCATTTT CASSSSPGNQPQHF
TRBJ2-7 TRBD1 TRBV6-5 NA TGTGCCAGCAGCTCCCGGGACAGGGGGGGAGCGGAGCAGTACTTC CASSSRDRGGAEQYF
TRBJ2-1 TRBD2 TRBV7-3 NA TGTGCCAGCAGCCAGGCTAGCGGAGCTTACAATGAGCAGTTCTTC CASSQASGAYNEQFF
TRBJ2-5 TRBD2 TRBV4-1 NA TGCGCCAGCAGCCAAGTTAGTCCAGGACTAGCGGGAGGGTCAGAGACCCAGTACTTC CASSQVSPGLAGGSETQYF
TRBJ2-2 TRBD1 TRBV29-1 NA TGCAGCGTTGAAGAACAGGGGGCATCGAACACCGGGGAGCTGTTTTTT CSVEEQGASNTGELFF
TRBJ1-3 NA TRBV11-2 once TGTGCCAGCAGCTTTTTGAGCTCTGGAAACACCATATATTTT CASSFLSSGNTIYF